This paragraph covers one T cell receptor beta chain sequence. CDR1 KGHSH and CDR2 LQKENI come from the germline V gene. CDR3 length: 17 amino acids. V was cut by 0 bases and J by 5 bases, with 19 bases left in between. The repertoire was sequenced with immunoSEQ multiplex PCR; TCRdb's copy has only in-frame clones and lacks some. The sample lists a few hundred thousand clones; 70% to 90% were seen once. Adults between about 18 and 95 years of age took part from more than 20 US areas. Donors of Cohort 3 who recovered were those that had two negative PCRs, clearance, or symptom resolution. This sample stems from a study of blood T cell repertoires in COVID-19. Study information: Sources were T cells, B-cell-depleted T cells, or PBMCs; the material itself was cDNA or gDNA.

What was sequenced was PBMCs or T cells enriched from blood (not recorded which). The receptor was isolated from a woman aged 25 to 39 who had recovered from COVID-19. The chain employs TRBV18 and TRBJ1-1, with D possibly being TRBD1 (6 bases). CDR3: CASSPPGQGYRRTEAFF. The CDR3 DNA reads TGTGCCAGCTCACCACCGGGCCAGGGGTATCGAAGAACTGAAGCTTTCTTT.